This T cell receptor beta chain was documented in a study of cytomegalovirus exposure and HLA in healthy donors. V was pared by 5 bases and J by 2 bases, with 6 bases of the junction left unmatched. There are 15 residues in the CDR3. Germline V gives CDR1 SGHVS, CDR2 FQNEAQ. TCRdb's copy holds only in-frame clones and misses some; the assay was immunoSEQ multiplex PCR. This sample carries under 150,000 clones, around nine tenths of them seen once, and the ten largest clones take less than 9%. The V gene is TRBV7-8, the J gene TRBJ2-1; 7 nucleotides align to TRBD1. Sequencing was carried out using PBMCs. The receptor was derived from a man younger than 30 in good health and CMV-seropositive. CDR3 in amino acids: CASSRSTGPYNEQFF. The CDR3 region has the DNA TGTGCCAGCAGCCGATCGACAGGGCCCTACAATGAGCAGTTCTTC.